This T cell receptor beta chain was sequenced for a study of OX40 agonist ivuxolimab in advanced cancers. The data were produced by immunoSEQ multiplex PCR, yet TCRdb's version contains in-frame clones alone and is incomplete. The repertoire has more than 75,000 clones, approximately 91% of them found once; the top ten carry 0.6% to 0.75%. Per germline, CDR1 GTSNPN and CDR2 SVGIG (reference sequence). CDR3 length: 15 amino acids. V gave up 3 bases and J gave up 5 bases; unmatched junction bases: 6. The TCR sequence derives from an adult with an advanced solid tumor such as melanoma, head and neck, liver or kidney cancer. The source material was CD4+ or CD8+ T cells sorted from blood, sampled in a trial of the OX40 agonist ivuxolimab. The V gene is TRBV30, the J gene TRBJ1-6; TRBD1 matches 8 bases. For the CDR3, the DNA is TGTGCCTGGAGCCCATTGGACAGGGATAATTCACCCCTCCACTTT. Encoded protein: CAWSPLDRDNSPLHF.